This TCR beta chain was retrieved from a study of low-dose radiotherapy and immunotherapy resistance in tumors (dated by TCRdb to between 2020 and 2023). With regard to the full study: In Cohort 1, each fraction delivered 0.5 Gy every 2 weeks, and the prescribed total PTV dose was 6.5 Gy. Eight patients were included in the translational analysis: three from the first dose cohort and the first five from the second dose cohort. Aspirin 300 mg was taken orally once daily by patients for four cycles, starting on cycle 1 day 1. Trial participants were not randomized into treatment groups. Cyclophosphamide 200 mg/m2 was given intravenously every two weeks, one day before each radiation and immunotherapy administration. Nivolumab and ipilimumab were both given intravenously, with nivolumab at a 240 mg flat dose every two weeks and ipilimumab at 1 mg/kg every six weeks. Patients in Cohort 2 were given 1 Gy per fraction every two weeks, for a total of 13 Gy across 26 weeks.

The sample's time point label, in plain terms: after trial treatment. Per the publication, the treatment or condition label means: LDRT plus nivolumab, ipilimumab, low-dose cyclophosphamide and aspirin (RACIN trial). The donors came from RACIN, which was a single-arm phase I dose-escalation trial that paired nivolumab and ipilimumab with aspirin, low-dose cyclophosphamide and low-dose radiotherapy. Patients with advanced, TIL-negative solid tumors were considered eligible. Instrument on record: Illumina HiSeq 2500. First-strand cDNA was synthesized using Superscript III and a set of TRAV- and TRBV-specific primers, so that both TCRalpha and TCRbeta chains were covered. TCRs were amplified for around 20 PCR cycles with Phusion, using a constant-region primer paired with the adapter attached to the V primers. The isolated mRNA was amplified using the MessageAmp II aRNA Amplification Kit, with in vitro transcription performed for less than 20 hours at 37 degrees C. The Dynabeads mRNA DIRECT Purification Kit was used to isolate mRNA for TCR sequencing. A second 25-cycle Phusion PCR added indexed Illumina adapters, and products were purified with AMPure XP beads. For the original study's pipeline: Custom Perl scripts were used to pool TCR sequences that encoded the same protein, to remove out-of-frame sequences, and to calculate the abundance of each clonotype. The analysis excluded TCR sequences that were supported by just one read. Among the metrics used to describe the repertoires were Shannon entropy, Gini index, clonality, richness, and the frequency of TCRs shared between repertoires. TCRdb reprocessed the public reads (quality trimming at Q25 with fastp, clone calling with MiXCR) and kept in-frame beta chains. Each CDR3 protein gets just one entry, which takes the most common genes and DNA from the rows behind it. For this entry, the V and J calls and clone size follow TCRdb and not the study's own pipeline. The sample table contains about 97,000 distinct CDR3 sequences; only one count was recorded for more than 20% of them. Jointly, the top ten make up 4.1% of the sample.

The table lists this clonotype with a count of one. What antigen it recognizes has not been identified. Base qualities are missing; no much larger clone stands one base away. One read amounts to weak evidence. This clonotype originated in a male donor with prostate cancer. The sequencing here drew on PBMCs, taken after low-dose radiotherapy plus immunotherapy.

CDR3 loop: CASSIGGRRVYSNQPQHF. The nucleotide sequence reads as follows: TGTGCCAGTAGTATTGGGGGCCGGCGGGTCTATAGCAATCAGCCCCAGCATTTT. The chain couples TRBV19 to TRBJ1-5, with TRBD1 tentatively as D gene (6 bases match). The CDR3 measures 18 amino acids from cysteine to phenylalanine. Kept here is only the CDR3 DNA, which spans 54 bases and is read in frame from base 1. The germline V gene (reference sequence) provides CDR1 LNHDA and CDR2 SQIVND. V lost 3 bases and J lost 0 bases; the stretch between them is 18 bases long. Extended through the reference TRBV19 and TRBJ1-5 proteins, this CDR3 yields the full variable domain: DGGITQSPKYLFRKEGQNVTLSCEQNLNHDAMYWYRQDPGQGLRLIYYSQIVNDFQKGDIAEGYSVSREKKESFPLTVTSAQKNPTAFYLCASSIGGRRVYSNQPQHFGDGTRLSIL.